The source of this T cell receptor (beta chain) is a study of T cells in localized non-small cell lung cancer. Study results and limitations: Longer overall survival accompanied higher blood T cell density. Across samples, adjacent lung featured a median roughly 60 of the top 100 tumor clones. The tumor had only one region sequenced, so heterogeneity remains possible. Peak T cell clonality was found in uninvolved adjacent lung, exceeding tumor.

On this clone: Its antigen is undetermined.

CDR1 SNHLY and CDR2 FYNNEI come from the germline V gene. CDR3 length: 14 amino acids. V lost 4 bases and J 0 bases, leaving 9 bases between the germline ends. Generated by immunoSEQ multiplex PCR, the TCRdb table keeps only in-frame clones and is missing some. The data contain tens of thousands of clones, 84% of them singletons. This clonotype was obtained from a man aged 35 to 69 with stage I lung adenocarcinoma. This specimen consisted of peripheral blood, obtained before any cancer treatment. V usage is TRBV2 and J usage is TRBJ2-5; D is possibly TRBD1 (5 bases). The CDR3 nucleotides read TGTGCCAGCAGTGTTGAACAGGACCAAGAGACCCAGTACTTC. Its protein product is CASSVEQDQETQYF.